This T cell receptor beta chain was retrieved from a study of cytomegalovirus exposure and HLA in healthy donors. Study as a whole: An analysis done earlier identified 117 million unique TCR beta sequences from about 179 million T cells.

As regards this clone: What it recognizes is unknown.

No record exists of this donor's CMV serostatus. Findings and limits, study-wide: A later look showed TCR association rates differing by HLA locus, highest for DRB1 and lowest for HLA-C. Most of the TCR beta V segments (in an earlier analysis) were productive either about 87% or about 30% of the time.

The PCR ran on 60 Vbeta and 13 Jbeta primers. Assay: immunoSEQ multiplex PCR; the TCRdb copy retains only in-frame clones and omits some. This table has about 80,000 clones, around 79% appearing once. Germline V gene lookup returns CDR1 MNHEY and CDR2 SMNVEV (reference sequence). This CDR3 contains 15 residues. Trimming cost V 3 bases and J 3 bases; bases outside gene matches: 3. The source of this sequence is a human donor in good health. The source material was PBMCs. The chain couples TRBV27 to TRBJ1-1, with TRBD1 matching 11 bases. CDR3 loop: CASSLGQGVHTEAFF. The DNA of the CDR3 is TGTGCCAGCAGTTTGGGACAGGGGGTTCACACTGAAGCTTTCTTT.